The 11 T cell receptor beta chains given below trace back to one sample, sequenced in a study of T-cell memory formation after mild COVID-19. TCRdb redid the calling of the 5' RACE reads with MiXCR, one entry per CDR3 protein. The table shows 300,000 to 400,000 distinct CDR3 sequences, with around 13% occurring only once. The specimen sequenced was PBMCs or a T cell subset sorted from them (not recorded which). Receptor source: a young man who had mild COVID-19 (a few samples of this study predate the infection). Cell type and time point are not known.

This chain joins TRBV27 and TRBJ2-5, with D possibly matching TRBD1 (5 bases). The germline V gene encodes CDR1 MNHEY and CDR2 SMNVEV (reference sequence). The CDR3 covers 14 residues. The V gene lost 8 bases and the J gene lost 0 bases, with 13 bases spanning the gap. DNA of the CDR3: TGTGCCAGCTTCCTGACAGAGTACCAAGAGACCCAGTACTTC. This encodes CASFLTEYQETQYF.

V is TRBV5-1 and J is TRBJ2-1; TRBD2 agrees at 14 bases. The CDR3 runs to 17 residues. Germline CDR1 and CDR2: SGHRS and YFSETQ. The ends lost 7 bases at V and 0 bases at J; junction bases unmatched: 6. This CDR3 is CASAGLAGASSYNEQFF. CDR3 bases: TGCGCCAGCGCGGGACTAGCGGGGGCGAGCTCCTACAATGAGCAGTTCTTC.

This clonotype was counted a few times. The chain uses TRBV27 and TRBJ1-2; D is unresolved. Germline CDR1 is MNHEY and CDR2 is SMNVEV (reference sequence). Trimming took off 4 bases at V and 4 bases at J, with 16 bases between the two ends. This CDR3 comprises 15 residues. The CDR3 DNA reads TGTGCCAGCAGTTATACCCCCTCCGACCTCTATGGCTACACCTTC. Residues: CASSYTPSDLYGYTF.

This clonotype has a count of ten or more. The chain employs TRBV10-2 and TRBJ2-1, with 7 bases aligning to TRBD2. The CDR3 consists of 15 residues. Trimming removed 8 bases from V and 8 bases from J; junction bases left unmatched: 15. CDR1 is WSHSY, CDR2 SAAADI, per germline. The CDR3 region is CASGGGDYGIDEQFF. The CDR3 coding sequence is TGCGCCAGCGGTGGGGGGGACTACGGGATAGATGAGCAGTTCTTC.

The table lists this clonotype with a few counts. The chain couples TRBV12-3 or TRBV12-4 to TRBJ2-3; tentatively, D is TRBD2 (5 bases). Trimming left V 7 bases short and J 0 bases short, with 14 bases between. This CDR3 contains 15 residues. The CDR3 loop reads CASTLTRVSTDTQYF. CDR3 in DNA: TGTGCCAGCACCCTAACGCGGGTTAGCACAGATACGCAGTATTTT.

The rearrangement joins TRBV29-1 to TRBJ2-1; 9 bases match TRBD2. Looked up from germline, CDR1 is SQVTM and CDR2 is ANQGSEA. With V trimmed by 7 bases and J by 1 base, 11 bases remained unmatched. CDR3 length equals 16 residues. CDR3: CSGMGLAGRSYNEQFF. The CDR3 DNA sequence: TGCAGCGGAATGGGACTAGCAGGGCGATCCTACAATGAGCAGTTCTTC.

CDR3 bases: TGTGCCAGCAGCGCGGGACAGGGGGGCGGCTACACCTTC. Translation: CASSAGQGGGYTF. The rearrangement links TRBV7-2 to TRBJ1-2, with 11 bases identical to TRBD1. Trimming at V came to 5 bases and at J to 8 bases, leaving 4 bases not matched to a gene. From germline, CDR1 is SGHTA and CDR2 FQGNSA. The CDR3 is 13 residues long.

V usage is TRBV6-6 and J usage is TRBJ2-7, with 9 nucleotides matching TRBD1. With V trimmed by 6 bases and J by 1 base, 4 bases remained unmatched. This CDR3 has 14 amino acids. Germline loops: CDR1 MNHNY, CDR2 SVGAGI (reference sequence). CDR3 nucleotide sequence: TGTGCCAGCAGCTGGGACAGGGCATCCTACGAGCAGTACTTC. Translated, it gives CASSWDRASYEQYF.

V and J are TRBV2 and TRBJ1-6; D is unresolved. Germline-derived CDR1 and CDR2 are SNHLY and FYNNEI. With 5 bases removed from V and 6 bases from J, the gap between germline ends came to 14 bases. CDR3 size: 15 residues. This chain's CDR3 is CASSQETGPNSPLHF. The CDR3 nucleotides are TGTGCCAGCAGTCAGGAGACCGGGCCTAATTCACCCCTCCACTTT.

The chain is built from TRBV20-1 and TRBJ1-2; D remains unclear. The V end lost 2 bases, the J end lost 3 bases, and 1 base lay between the germline ends. Germline CDR1 is DFQATT and CDR2 is SNEGSKA (reference sequence). The CDR3 extends over 10 amino acids. DNA of the CDR3: TGCAGTGCTAGACACTATGGCTACACCTTC. Protein sequence: CSARHYGYTF.

This chain connects TRBV7-9 to TRBJ1-1; 9 bases match TRBD1. CDR3 length: 13 residues. The germline gives CDR1 SEHNR, CDR2 FQNEAQ (reference sequence). J was trimmed by 2 bases and V by 10 bases; bases with no gene match: 5. The CDR3 protein is CAILDRGNTEAFF. The CDR3, as DNA: TGTGCCATCCTGGACAGGGGTAACACTGAAGCTTTCTTT.